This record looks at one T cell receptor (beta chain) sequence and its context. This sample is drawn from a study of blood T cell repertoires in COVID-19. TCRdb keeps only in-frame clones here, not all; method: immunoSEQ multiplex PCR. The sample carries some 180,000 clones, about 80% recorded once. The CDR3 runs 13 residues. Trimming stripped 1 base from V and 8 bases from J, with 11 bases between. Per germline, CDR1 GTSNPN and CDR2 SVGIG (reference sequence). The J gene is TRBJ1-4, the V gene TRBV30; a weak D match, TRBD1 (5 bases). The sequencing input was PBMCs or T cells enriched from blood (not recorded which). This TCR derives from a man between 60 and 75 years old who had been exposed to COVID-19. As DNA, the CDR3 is TGTGCCTGGAGTGGCGGGACGGCCGAAAAACTGTTTTTT. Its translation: CAWSGGTAEKLFF.